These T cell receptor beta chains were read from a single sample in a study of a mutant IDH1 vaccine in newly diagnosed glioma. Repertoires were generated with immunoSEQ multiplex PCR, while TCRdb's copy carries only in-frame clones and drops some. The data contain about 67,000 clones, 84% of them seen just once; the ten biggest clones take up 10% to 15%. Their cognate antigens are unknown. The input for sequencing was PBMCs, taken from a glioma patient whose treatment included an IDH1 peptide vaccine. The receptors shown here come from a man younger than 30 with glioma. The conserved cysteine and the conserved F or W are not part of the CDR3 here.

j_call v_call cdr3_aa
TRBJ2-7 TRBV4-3 ASSQKGGGTVPYEQY
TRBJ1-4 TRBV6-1 ASSERRGPNEKLF
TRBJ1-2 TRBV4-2 ASSQDRQGSYGYT
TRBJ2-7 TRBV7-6 ASSSRTRAYEQY
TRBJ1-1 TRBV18 ASSRESGIEAF
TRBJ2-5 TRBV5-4 ASTSTSGTQETQY
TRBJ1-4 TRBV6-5 ASSYSIATGSEKLF
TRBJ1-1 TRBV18 ASSLGHMNTEAF
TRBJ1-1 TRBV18 ASSQNRGDTEAF
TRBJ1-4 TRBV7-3 ASSQCGGRFREKLF
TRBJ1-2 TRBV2 ASSQEASRGYGYT
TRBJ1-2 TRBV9 ASSPQGEAYYGYT
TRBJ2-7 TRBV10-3 AISDMGRWNSYEQY
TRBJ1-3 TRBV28 ASSQSATGNTIY
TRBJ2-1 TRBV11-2 ASSFGFGEQF
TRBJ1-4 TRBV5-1 ASRGDVDEKLF